The source of this TCR beta chain is a study of blood T cell repertoires in COVID-19 (dated by TCRdb to 2018 to 2020). Some background on the complete study: Samples from collaborators originated in the United States, Italy and Spain and spanned both the acute and convalescent phases of COVID-19. The prospective study material was composed of cDNA or gDNA derived from T cells, B-cell-depleted T cells, or PBMCs. The dataset comprised deeply sampled blood TCRbeta repertoires from subjects exposed to, actively infected with, or recovered from COVID-19. The repertoires were released in a freely available public database meant as a resource for research on the immune response to SARS-CoV-2. Samples were obtained from the ongoing ImmuneRACE study (first 160 participants) and from 1,254 subjects provided by 6 global collaborators. A de-identified subject ID, COVID-19 status, age in years and sex were almost always included in the sample metadata. Where available, HLA class I and class II types were obtained from metadata supplied by the sample provider rather than from assay-based typing. What the authors observed across the whole study: The quantity of clinical and demographic metadata differed by source and by participant and was supplied without curation.

The immunoSEQ Assay, a bias-controlled multiplex PCR, was used to amplify TCRbeta CDR3 regions from genomic DNA. For the original study's pipeline: Nucleated cell counts per sample were estimated from amplification of reference gene primers within the assay. To quantify the absolute abundance of each unique TCRbeta CDR3 rearrangement, sequence reads were collapsed and filtered. For each sample, productive Simpson clonality was calculated as the square root of Simpson's diversity index across productive rearrangements. The source is immuneACCESS, and TCRdb retained only in-frame sequences with V and J called. Part of the clones is not carried over; for the studies checked, unresolved V genes explain less than half of this, and the remainder is unexplained. V, J and clone size derive from that table, while D and trimming were established from the DNA sequence. Counted in this sample were roughly 480,000 clones; roughly nine tenths of them appeared once. The ten largest account for approximately 0.9% of the sample.

From the cysteine through the phenylalanine, the CDR3 covers 17 amino acids. The CDR3 DNA has 51 bases and is translated from base 1. With regard to this clone: The antigen it recognizes is unknown. Per-base qualities were not stored, and no clone one base away is much larger.

One collaborating source in Seattle enrolled patients during active infection and followed them longitudinally through the course of disease. The collaborating institutions used their own protocols to collect whole blood in K2EDTA tubes. Collaborator samples were shipped for TCRbeta analysis as frozen whole blood, isolated PBMCs, or DNA extracted from either sample type. The receptor comes from a man aged 18 to 29 with COVID-19, enrolled during active disease. The material sequenced was peripheral blood. Here the chain combines TRBV21-1 and TRBJ2-1; the listed D gene, TRBD2, was not tested against the DNA. TRBV21-1 is noted as a pseudogene. CDR3 sequence: CASSKSVPSGRDGEQFF. DNA sequence: TGTGCCAGCAGCAAGTCAGTTCCCAGCGGGAGGGACGGGGAGCAGTTCTTC.